Each of the 26 T cell receptor beta chains below was sequenced from the same sample in a study of vaccination and CD4 T cells after COVID-19. Treatment meaning: approximately 9-day PBMC culture with coronavirus spike peptide pools or control peptides (ViraFEST assay). These TCRs are of unknown antigen specificity. Researchers used the Oncomine TCR Beta short-read assay to sequence DNA from cultured CD4+ T cells. A single record per CDR3 protein comes from TCRdb applying MiXCR to the PCR reads. The profile shows approximately 19,000 distinct CDR3 sequences, less than 55% of them singletons. The sample here was CD4+ T cells from blood, cultured in vitro, taken before SARS-CoV-2 vaccination. The receptors originated from a human donor who had recovered from COVID-19.

This clonotype appeared once. The J gene is TRBJ1-5, the V gene TRBV30; 7 bases align to TRBD1. V was pared by 1 base and J by 1 base, with 4 bases of the junction left unmatched. The CDR3 runs 15 residues. Germline-derived CDR1 and CDR2 are GTSNPN and SVGIG (reference sequence). This CDR3 is CAWSGGGGSNQPQHF. DNA of the CDR3: TGTGCCTGGAGTGGAGGGGGCGGGAGCAATCAGCCCCAGCATTTT.

J is TRBJ2-3 and V is TRBV19; 16 nucleotides line up with TRBD2. Germline V lookup: CDR1 LNHDA, CDR2 SQIVND (reference sequence). V gave up 4 bases and J gave up 5 bases; unmatched junction bases: 9. The CDR3 is 18 amino acids. The CDR3 nucleotides read TGTGCCAGTAGTAAGACTTCGGGACTAGCGGGAGGGCAAGATACGCAGTATTTT. Protein sequence: CASSKTSGLAGGQDTQYF.

This clonotype was seen more than once but under ten times. The rearrangement links TRBV7-2 to TRBJ2-5; 13 bases map to TRBD2. With 3 bases clipped from V and 2 bases from J, the junction kept 0 bases outside the gene matches. There are 15 residues in the CDR3. The germline CDR1 and CDR2 sequences are SGHTA and FQGNSA. The CDR3, as DNA: TGTGCCAGCAGCTTGGGACTAGCGGGGCAAGAGACCCAGTACTTC. Its protein product is CASSLGLAGQETQYF.

The chain joins TRBV20-1 to TRBJ1-4; 7 positions agree with TRBD1. The CDR3 has 12 amino acids. From germline, CDR1 is DFQATT and CDR2 SNEGSKA (reference sequence). V lost 8 bases to trimming and J lost 4 bases; unmatched junction nucleotides: 4. The CDR3 DNA is TGCAGTCAGCAGGGGGTTAATGAAAAACTGTTTTTT. As protein: CSQQGVNEKLFF.

This chain connects TRBV7-3 to TRBJ2-3; possibly TRBD1 or TRBD2 for D (6 bases each). The CDR3 covers 14 residues. V lost 6 bases to trimming and J lost 6 bases, with 16 bases between them. Per the germline V gene, CDR1 is SGHTA and CDR2 is FQGTGA. The CDR3, as DNA: TGTGCCAGCAGTTCGGGGGCAGGGGATGATACGCAGTATTTT. It translates to CASSSGAGDDTQYF.

The genes are TRBV20-1 and TRBJ2-3, with 8 bases identical to TRBD2. Losses at the gene ends were 2 bases for V and 5 bases for J; bases not matched to a gene: 3. The CDR3 has 13 amino acids. CDR1 is DFQATT and CDR2 is SNEGSKA in the germline V gene (reference sequence). CDR3 in amino acids: CSARQTSVDTQYF. The CDR3 DNA follows: TGCAGTGCTAGACAGACTAGCGTAGATACGCAGTATTTT.

The chain employs TRBV7-9 and TRBJ2-5, with D tentatively TRBD2 (7 bases). Germline lookup yields CDR1 SEHNR and CDR2 FQNEAQ (reference sequence). The CDR3 is made up of 14 amino acids. Trimming took 4 bases from V and 5 from J, leaving 14 bases between them. The CDR3 DNA reads as TGTGCCAGCAGCTATAGGGGGGGCGGTGAGACCCAGTACTTC. Its translation is CASSYRGGGETQYF.

The chain is built from TRBV25-1 and TRBJ2-7, with TRBD2 matching over 14 bases. V lost 6 bases and J lost 4; bases outside the gene matches: 11. CDR1 and CDR2 from the germline V gene are MGHDK and SYGVNS. CDR3 size: 17 residues. The CDR3 DNA is TGTGCCAGCAGGGTCTCCGGGACTAGCGGGAGTTCGTACGAGCAGTACTTC. It specifies CASRVSGTSGSSYEQYF.

CDR3 sequence: CASSPKRCGYTF. The DNA for the CDR3 is TGTGCCAGCAGCCCCAAGAGGTGTGGCTACACCTTC. The V gene is TRBV12-1, the J gene TRBJ1-2. TRBV12-1 constitutes a pseudogene. The CDR3 totals 12 residues.

The chain employs TRBV12-3 or TRBV12-4 and TRBJ1-5, with unresolved D. The V gene lost 5 bases and the J gene lost 4 bases, with 21 bases spanning the gap. The CDR3 is made up of 17 amino acids. CDR3 residues: CASSTTGGASWNQPQHF. The CDR3 DNA follows: TGTGCCAGCAGTACAACGGGTGGAGCGTCGTGGAATCAGCCCCAGCATTTT.

A remark on this clonotype: Relative to the germline gene, one junction end is altered; a read error may explain this. The chain has TRBV7-2 and TRBJ2-3; 11 nucleotides line up with TRBD2. The CDR3 loop spans 16 amino acids. Germline-derived CDR1 and CDR2 are SGHTA and FQGNSA. The CDR3 loop reads CAGRIAGGPSTDTQYF. The CDR3 coding sequence is TGTGCCGGCAGAATAGCGGGAGGGCCCAGCACAGATACGCAGTATTTT.

This clonotype has a handful of counts. The rearrangement uses TRBV28 and TRBJ2-5, with 10 bases lining up with TRBD2. The V segment lost 5 bases and the J segment 5 bases; nucleotides outside the gene matches: 8. The CDR3 contains 15 residues. The germline gives CDR1 MDHEN, CDR2 SYDVKM. CDR3 sequence: CASSKSGRARETQYF. CDR3 DNA: TGTGCCAGCAGTAAAAGCGGGAGGGCCAGGGAGACCCAGTACTTC. The whole variable domain, filled in from reference TRBV28 and TRBJ2-5, reads DVKVTQSSRYLVKRTGEKVFLECVQDMDHENMFWYRQDPGLGLRLIYFSYDVKMKEKGDIPEGYSVSREKKERFSLILESASTNQTSMYLCASSKSGRARETQYFGPGTRLLVL.

This clonotype came up once. The J gene is TRBJ2-2, the V gene TRBV24-1; D uncertain. CDR3 length equals 13 residues. Trimming cost V 5 bases and J 4 bases, with 7 bases left between them. From germline, CDR1 is KGHDR and CDR2 SFDVKD. The CDR3 loop reads CATSGTSTGELFF. CDR3 bases: TGTGCCACCAGTGGAACGAGCACCGGGGAGCTGTTTTTT.

This sequence joins TRBV12-3 or TRBV12-4 and TRBJ1-1, with unresolved D. V lost 3 bases, J lost 6 bases, and 14 bases lay in between. This CDR3 comprises 14 residues. The CDR3 nucleotides are TGTGCCAGCAGTTTGGGTCTAGCGGCCCCTGAAGCTTTCTTT. This gives the protein CASSLGLAAPEAFF.

This clonotype was seen a handful of times. This chain links TRBV7-8 with TRBJ2-7; TRBD1 matches at 9 bases. After removal of 6 bases from V and 0 bases from J, the junction contained 6 bases not matched to a gene. The CDR3 runs 15 residues. CDR1 and CDR2 (germline): SGHVS, FQNEAQ. CDR3 amino acids: CASSPDRGYSYEQYF. The DNA of the CDR3 is TGTGCCAGCAGTCCGGACAGGGGCTACTCCTACGAGCAGTACTTC. Filled out from reference TRBV7-8 and TRBJ2-7, the complete variable domain reads GAGVSQSPRYKVAKRGQDVALRCDPISGHVSLFWYQQALGQGPEFLTYFQNEAQLDKSGLPSDRFFAERPEGSVSTLKIQRTQQEDSAVYLCASSPDRGYSYEQYFGPGTRLTVT.

This clonotype was picked up a small number of times. This chain uses TRBV7-6 with TRBJ2-2; 9 bases line up with TRBD2. The CDR3 has 14 amino acids. Germline CDR1 is SGHVS and CDR2 is FNYEAQ. V was clipped by 7 bases and J by 3 bases; unmatched bases: 3. The CDR3 sequence: CASIPSGDTGELFF. The CDR3 DNA reads TGTGCCAGCATCCCTAGCGGGGACACCGGGGAGCTGTTTTTT.

As DNA, the CDR3 is TGCGCCAGCAGCCTAGCGGGGTACAATGAGCAGTTCTTC. This encodes CASSLAGYNEQFF. The gene calls are TRBV10-2 and TRBJ2-1; the match to TRBD2 covers 9 bases. V shed 6 bases, J shed 4 bases, and the junction held 1 base outside the gene matches. This CDR3 spans 13 amino acids. Germline assignment: CDR1 WSHSY and CDR2 SAAADI.

This sequence joins TRBV20-1 and TRBJ2-7; either TRBD1 or TRBD2 may fit D (6 bases each). CDR1 and CDR2 (germline): DFQATT, SNEGSKA (reference sequence). The CDR3 runs 14 residues. V shed 2 bases and J shed 5 bases, with 16 bases lying between them. CDR3 bases: TGCAGTGCTAGAAGGGGGGCACCCCCCCACGAGCAGTACTTC. Translated: CSARRGAPPHEQYF.

In DNA form, the CDR3 reads TGCAGTGCTAGAGCCTTGACCGGGACAGGGAACTATGGCTACACCTTC. Amino acid sequence: CSARALTGTGNYGYTF. The gene calls are TRBV20-1 and TRBJ1-2, with 9 bases that match TRBD1. The CDR3 consists of 16 residues. V gave up 1 base and J gave up 2 bases; unmatched junction bases: 8. Germline V gene data show CDR1 as DFQATT and CDR2 as SNEGSKA (reference sequence).

This clonotype has just a few counts. The chain has TRBV15 and TRBJ2-5, with 8 nucleotides matching TRBD1. Germline trimming cut 3 bases from V and 2 bases from J; bases unmatched to any gene: 2. The CDR3 covers 14 residues. Germline lookup yields CDR1 LNHNV and CDR2 YYDKDF (reference sequence). The CDR3 here is CATSRDRVQETQYF. The CDR3 DNA is TGTGCCACCAGCAGGGACAGGGTACAAGAGACCCAGTACTTC.

The rearrangement joins TRBV6-2 or TRBV6-3 to TRBJ2-5, with D uncertain. V was cut by 1 base and J by 5 bases, with 11 bases left in between. The V gene's germline CDR1 is MNHEY and CDR2 SVGEGT. There are 14 residues in the CDR3. The CDR3 reads CASSYFSVSETQYF. CDR3 nucleotide sequence: TGTGCCAGCAGTTACTTCTCGGTTTCGGAGACCCAGTACTTC.

By sample share, this clonotype is medium-sized. The rearrangement uses TRBV20-1 and TRBJ2-5, with D possibly being TRBD1 (5 bases). V was clipped by 0 bases and J by 3 bases, with 17 bases between them. The germline V gene encodes CDR1 DFQATT and CDR2 SNEGSKA (reference sequence). This CDR3 spans 16 amino acids. The CDR3 protein is CSARDPTGAPEETQYF. The CDR3 coding sequence is TGCAGTGCTAGAGATCCTACAGGAGCCCCCGAAGAGACCCAGTACTTC.

CDR3 DNA sequence: TGCAGTGCTAGACCCACTAGCGGGAGTGCCCAAGAGGATGAGCAGTTCTTC. It specifies CSARPTSGSAQEDEQFF. The chain joins TRBV20-1 to TRBJ2-1, with 11 bases matching TRBD2. Germline assignment: CDR1 DFQATT and CDR2 SNEGSKA (reference sequence). CDR3 size: 17 residues. V dropped 2 bases and J dropped 8; count of bases not matched to a gene: 14.

In this sample, this clonotype turned up a few times. V is TRBV7-8 and J is TRBJ2-5; the D is unclear. This CDR3 comprises 14 residues. V lost 1 base and J lost 1, with 7 bases in between. CDR1 and CDR2 (germline): SGHVS, FQNEAQ. CDR3 sequence (DNA): TGTGCCAGCAGCTTAGGACAAGCCCAAGAGACCCAGTACTTC. Its protein product is CASSLGQAQETQYF. Full variable domain (outside the CDR3, taken from reference TRBV7-8 and TRBJ2-5): GAGVSQSPRYKVAKRGQDVALRCDPISGHVSLFWYQQALGQGPEFLTYFQNEAQLDKSGLPSDRFFAERPEGSVSTLKIQRTQQEDSAVYLCASSLGQAQETQYFGPGTRLLVL.

The table lists this clonotype with a few counts. The chain carries TRBV6-1 and TRBJ1-5, with TRBD1 as a possible D gene (5 bases). The V gene's germline CDR1 is MNHNS and CDR2 SASEGT. With 6 bases removed from V and 2 bases from J, the gap between germline ends came to 8 bases. This CDR3 has 13 residues. DNA for the CDR3: TGTGCCAGCAGAGGGACTGGCAATCAGCCCCAGCATTTT. It yields the protein CASRGTGNQPQHF.

This clonotype has just a few counts. The rearrangement joins TRBV28 to TRBJ1-1; a weak D match, TRBD1 (5 bases). Germline loops: CDR1 MDHEN, CDR2 SYDVKM. Deletions cut 10 bases from V and 7 bases from J, with 16 bases between. CDR3 size: 12 residues. CDR3 DNA sequence: TGTGCCACCCAGGGTTTTCGTGGTGAAGCTTTCTTT. Protein product: CATQGFRGEAFF.